Presented here are 13 T cell receptor beta chains from one specimen sequenced in a study of vaccination effects on CD4 cells after COVID-19. These TCRs' antigens remain unknown. The ViraFEST assay expanded antigen-specific CD4+ T cells with viral peptide pools before sequencing. Subsequent to a culture period of nine to ten days, CD4+ T cells were isolated. In the vaccine recipients, nucleocapsid antibodies were negative and there was no prior SARS-CoV-2 infection. Sequencing used immunoSEQ multiplex PCR; TCRdb keeps in-frame clones, though not all of them. The data hold 55,000 to 75,000 clones, with approximately 79% observed a single time. The specimen was CD4+ T cells from PBMCs cultured with HCoV-NL63 spike peptides, collected before COVID-19 vaccination. The receptors stem from a human donor who received a COVID-19 vaccine.

The J gene is TRBJ2-4, the V gene TRBV24-1; no clear D gene. Trimming pared 4 bases from V and 3 bases from J, leaving 9 bases between. Germline lookup yields CDR1 KGHDR and CDR2 SFDVKD. The CDR3 covers 14 residues. The CDR3 DNA is TGTGCCACCAGTGACCCCAGAGGCAAAAACATTCAGTACTTC. It is translated as CATSDPRGKNIQYF.

The chain has TRBV27 and TRBJ1-4; D uncertain. This CDR3 has 13 amino acids. Germline CDR1 reads MNHEY; CDR2 reads SMNVEV (reference sequence). The ends were cut back, 7 bases at V and 8 bases at J, with 14 bases in the middle. The CDR3 loop is CASTQRAGEKLFF. The CDR3 nucleotides are TGTGCCAGCACCCAAAGAGCTGGAGAAAAACTGTTTTTT.

V usage is TRBV10-3 and J usage is TRBJ2-7; D ambiguous. The CDR3 runs 12 residues. V was trimmed by 4 bases and J by 1 base, leaving 5 bases between them. CDR1 ENHRY and CDR2 SYGVKD come from the germline V gene. CDR3 sequence: CAISGSSYEQYV. CDR3 DNA sequence: TGTGCCATCAGTGGGAGTTCCTACGAGCAGTACGTC.

The chain links TRBV6-6 to TRBJ2-1; 7 bases agree with TRBD1. The CDR3 contains 15 residues. Trimming removed 3 bases from V and 4 bases from J; junction bases left unmatched: 6. CDR1 and CDR2 from the germline V gene are MNHNY and SVGAGI (reference sequence). Written as DNA, the CDR3 is TGTGCCAGCAGTTATTCGACAGGGTTTTACAATGAGCAGTTCTTC. As protein: CASSYSTGFYNEQFF.

The chain joins TRBV30 to TRBJ1-1; D gene uncertain. CDR3 length: 11 residues. Germline CDR1 GTSNPN, CDR2 SVGIG (reference sequence). V lost 3 bases to trimming and J lost 8 bases, with 10 bases between them. For the CDR3, the DNA is TGTGCCTGGAGACTCAAGATCGAAGCTTTCTTT. Amino acid sequence: CAWRLKIEAFF. Looking up the rest from reference TRBV30 and TRBJ1-1 gives the full variable domain: SQTIHQWPATLVQPVGSPLSLECTVEGTSNPNLYWYRQAAGRGLQLLFYSVGIGQISSEVPQNLSASRPQDRQFILSSKKLLLSDSGFYLCAWRLKIEAFFGQGTRLTVV.

V usage is TRBV5-1 and J usage is TRBJ2-3, with 9 nucleotides matching TRBD1. Germline V gene sequence: CDR1 SGHRS, CDR2 YFSETQ. Germline trimming cut 4 bases from V and 4 bases from J; bases unmatched to any gene: 7. The CDR3 has 15 residues. CDR3 DNA sequence: TGCGCCAGCAGCCTGCGGGACAGGGAATCAGATACGCAGTATTTT. It yields the protein CASSLRDRESDTQYF.

This clone was seen only once. The chain recombines TRBV11-2 with TRBJ2-7; 8 nucleotides align to TRBD1. This CDR3 region has 15 residues. The V gene's germline CDR1 is SGHAT and CDR2 FQNNGV. V shed 2 bases, J shed 4 bases, and the junction held 7 bases outside the gene matches. CDR3 region: CASSLSGTGTYEQYV. In DNA, the CDR3 is TGTGCCAGCAGCTTATCGGGGACAGGAACTTACGAGCAGTACGTC.

There are a few counts of this clone. The V call is TRBV9, the J call TRBJ2-4; 8 nucleotides align to TRBD1. The CDR3 is made up of 16 amino acids. The junction had 6 bases not matched to a gene; V was cut back by 3 bases and J by 1 base. The germline gives CDR1 SGDLS, CDR2 YYNGEE. Written as DNA, the CDR3 is TGTGCCAGCAGCGGACCACAGGGGGAGGCCAAAAACATTCAGTACTTC. Translation gives CASSGPQGEAKNIQYF.

This rearrangement joins TRBV5-1 to TRBJ1-1; 10 nucleotides align to TRBD1. The germline V gene has CDR1 SGHRS and CDR2 YFSETQ. J gave up 5 bases and V 3 bases, and 1 base lay outside the gene matches. The CDR3 is made up of 13 amino acids. DNA for the CDR3: TGCGCCAGCAGCTCGGGACAGGGGACTGAAGCTTTCTTT. Translation: CASSSGQGTEAFF.

The V call is TRBV6-4, the J call TRBJ2-3, with unresolved D. CDR3 size: 13 residues. Germline lookup yields CDR1 MRHNA and CDR2 SNTAGT. V lost 2 bases and J lost 6, with 9 bases in between. DNA of the CDR3: TGTGCCAGCAGTGACCGCTGGGGTGATACGCAGTATTTT. It encodes CASSDRWGDTQYF.

This chain links TRBV5-1 with TRBJ1-2; no clear D gene. V was shortened by 3 bases and J by 2 bases, with 14 bases between the two germline ends. This CDR3 has 15 amino acids. CDR1 and CDR2 from the germline V gene are SGHRS and YFSETQ. CDR3 in amino acids: CASSSRGSGNYGYTF. The CDR3 bases are TGCGCCAGCAGCTCCCGTGGCAGCGGGAACTATGGCTACACCTTC.

The chain recombines TRBV5-6 with TRBJ1-1; a possible D gene is TRBD1 (5 bases). V was pared by 7 bases and J by 1 base, with 11 bases between. The CDR3 has 13 residues. The germline V gene has CDR1 SGHDT and CDR2 YYEEEE. CDR3 residues: CASFRDANTEAFF. The CDR3 DNA follows: TGTGCCAGCTTCCGGGACGCGAACACTGAAGCTTTCTTT.

This chain joins TRBV3-1 (or the pseudogene TRBV3-2) and TRBJ2-1; 13 bases map to TRBD2. The germline CDR1 and CDR2 sequences are LGHDT and YNNKEL (reference sequence). CDR3 size: 18 residues. The V and J ends lost 1 base and 6 bases, in that order; junction bases with no gene match: 9. CDR3 sequence reads: CASSQGTSGGPRTNEQFF. The DNA of the CDR3 is TGTGCCAGCAGCCAAGGGACTAGCGGGGGTCCTCGTACCAATGAGCAGTTCTTC.